This entry features one T cell receptor (beta chain) sequence. The antigen this receptor binds is unknown. The sample holds no much larger clone one base away, and base qualities are not on file. The data were taken from a study of blood T cell repertoires in COVID-19 (dated by TCRdb to about 2020). Some background on the complete study: Collaborator samples came from the United States, Italy and Spain and covered acute and convalescent phases of COVID-19. The prospective study material was composed of cDNA or gDNA derived from T cells, B-cell-depleted T cells, or PBMCs. Subjects who had been exposed to COVID-19, were actively infected with it, or had recovered from it provided the deeply sampled blood TCRbeta repertoires that made up the dataset. A freely available public database, intended as a resource for researchers studying the immune response to SARS-CoV-2, is where the repertoires were released. The samples were drawn from two sources: the first 160 participants of the ongoing ImmuneRACE study, and 1,200 or so subjects contributed by 6 global collaborators. Nearly every sample came with metadata listing a de-identified subject ID, COVID-19 status, age in years and sex. HLA class I and class II types, where available, came from metadata supplied by the sample provider rather than from assay-based typing.

CDR1 LNHDA and CDR2 SQIVND are derived from the germline V gene (reference sequence). The CDR3 runs 15 residues from the cysteine to the phenylalanine. Only the CDR3 DNA is retained, 45 bases long and in frame from the first base. V and J are trimmed by 7 bases and 5 bases, and the gene matches miss 9 bases of the junction. The immunoSEQ Assay, a bias-controlled multiplex PCR, was used to amplify TCRbeta CDR3 regions from genomic DNA. The study's own analysis went as follows. Within the assay, amplification of reference gene primers was used to estimate how many nucleated cells each sample contained. To quantify the absolute abundance of each unique TCRbeta CDR3 rearrangement, sequence reads were collapsed and filtered. Productive Simpson clonality was computed per sample as the square root of Simpson's diversity index over productive rearrangements. The table was pulled from immuneACCESS by TCRdb, which kept in-frame rearrangements only. Such tables lose some clones; where checked, under half of the loss comes from unresolved V genes, and the rest has no known cause. V and J calls and clone size are as listed in that table; D and trimming were resolved from the DNA. This sample lists roughly 130,000 clones; just under 85% were detected once. The ten largest clonotypes hold roughly 17% of the sample.

What the work shows at the level of the full study, not this receptor alone: How much clinical and demographic metadata was included differed by source and by participant, and the metadata was provided uncurated.

Collaborating institutions collected whole blood in K2EDTA tubes following their own protocols. For TCRbeta analysis, collaborators shipped samples as frozen whole blood, isolated PBMCs, or DNA extracted from either of those sample types. The clonotype comes from a woman aged 45 to 65 with acute or convalescent COVID-19. Sequencing was carried out using peripheral blood. This chain is built from TRBV19 and TRBJ1-5; 9 middle bases align to TRBD1. This receptor has the CDR3 CASTYRGRVDQPQHF. The DNA is TGTGCCAGTACCTACAGGGGGCGCGTTGATCAGCCCCAGCATTTT. Extended through the reference TRBV19 and TRBJ1-5 proteins, this CDR3 yields the full variable domain: DGGITQSPKYLFRKEGQNVTLSCEQNLNHDAMYWYRQDPGQGLRLIYYSQIVNDFQKGDIAEGYSVSREKKESFPLTVTSAQKNPTAFYLCASTYRGRVDQPQHFGDGTRLSIL.